This TCR beta chain was sequenced during a study of blood T cell repertoires in COVID-19. Study at large: COVID-19 samples from acute and convalescent phases originated in the United States, Italy and Spain. T cells, B-cell-depleted T cells, or PBMCs supplied cDNA or gDNA.

J gave up 3 bases and V 5 bases, and 10 bases lay outside the gene matches. The CDR3 is 15 residues long. CDR1 and CDR2 (germline): SGHTA, FQGNSA. Participants, roughly 18 to 100 years old, spanned under 25 US areas. Clinical history as reported by participants underpinned cohort assignment. Repertoires were generated with immunoSEQ multiplex PCR, while TCRdb's copy carries only in-frame clones and drops some. The sample records 120,000 to 150,000 clones, approximately 80% being singletons. V usage is TRBV7-2 and J usage is TRBJ2-7; TRBD1 matches 7 bases. The clonotype was recovered from a woman aged 18-30 years who had been exposed to COVID-19. The sequenced sample was PBMCs or T cells enriched from blood (not recorded which). CDR3 region: CASSPSDRSLYEQYF. The CDR3 DNA is TGTGCCAGCAGCCCCTCGGACAGGTCTCTCTACGAGCAGTACTTC.